Below, one TCR beta chain is given with its context. Here immunoSEQ multiplex PCR was the method, and the copy in TCRdb shows in-frame clones only, minus some. The sample has fewer than 150,000 clones; around 89% are singletons. CDR1 is SGHDN and CDR2 is FVKESK in the germline V gene. Trimming took 3 bases from V and 4 from J, leaving 9 bases between them. The CDR3 has 13 amino acids. This sample stems from a study of blood T cell repertoires in COVID-19. Looking at the study overall: Samples representing acute and convalescent COVID-19 were sourced from the United States, Italy and Spain. T cells, B-cell-depleted T cells, or PBMCs provided the cDNA or gDNA that served as material.

Sequencing was done on a sample of peripheral blood. The TCR comes from a woman in her forties or fifties with acute or convalescent COVID-19. This chain joins TRBV14 and TRBJ2-5, with D tentatively TRBD2 (6 bases). The CDR3 nucleotides read TGTGCCAGCAGCCATAGGGGAGGAGAGACCCAGTACTTC. Its translation is CASSHRGGETQYF.